One and the same sample provided the 20 T cell receptor beta chains below, sequenced in a study of blood T cell repertoires in COVID-19. Some clones are missing from TCRdb's copy, which holds only in-frame ones; the method was immunoSEQ multiplex PCR. Here the sample spans about 270,000 clones, 65% to 90% being singletons. Sequencing was performed on peripheral blood. Receptor source: an older woman with active or convalescent COVID-19.

This chain uses TRBV9 with TRBJ1-1; D is perhaps TRBD1 (6 bases). Germline CDR1 and CDR2: SGDLS and YYNGEE. With 7 bases removed from V and 0 bases from J, the gap between germline ends came to 7 bases. The CDR3 contains 12 residues. The CDR3 loop is CASGQLNTEAFF. The CDR3 DNA reads as TGTGCCAGCGGACAGTTGAACACTGAAGCTTTCTTT.

The gene calls are TRBV29-1 and TRBJ2-3; D uncertain. The germline gives CDR1 SQVTM, CDR2 ANQGSEA. This CDR3 is built from 12 residues. Trimming left V 5 bases short and J 5 bases short, with 11 bases between. CDR3 nucleotides: TGCAGCGTTAAGGCGGCCCAAGATACGCAGTATTTT. It translates to CSVKAAQDTQYF.

V gene TRBV15 combines with J gene TRBJ2-7, with 8 bases matching TRBD1. Losses at the gene ends were 1 base for V and 7 bases for J; bases not matched to a gene: 9. From germline, CDR1 is LNHNV and CDR2 YYDKDF (reference sequence). The CDR3 extends over 15 amino acids. The CDR3 loop is CATSRVQGALLEQYF. CDR3 sequence (DNA): TGTGCCACCAGCAGAGTGCAGGGGGCTCTACTTGAGCAGTACTTC.

This clone was found once. This chain links TRBV5-6 with TRBJ2-2; perhaps TRBD2 as D (5 bases). The CDR3 extends over 13 amino acids. Looked up from germline, CDR1 is SGHDT and CDR2 is YYEEEE. V was cut by 0 bases and J by 9 bases, with 9 bases left in between. The CDR3, as DNA: TGTGCCAGCAGCTTGGTTCGAGGGTGGGAGCTGTTTTTT. Translating it yields CASSLVRGWELFF.

The chain carries TRBV5-6 and TRBJ1-1, with D possibly TRBD1 on 5 matching bases. Germline V gene lookup returns CDR1 SGHDT and CDR2 YYEEEE. This CDR3 is built from 14 residues. V lost 2 bases, J lost 0 bases, and 8 bases lay in between. The CDR3 sequence: CASSFAGMNTEAFF. The CDR3 DNA sequence: TGTGCCAGCAGCTTCGCAGGGATGAACACTGAAGCTTTCTTT.

The chain combines TRBV3-1 (or the pseudogene TRBV3-2) with TRBJ2-7; possibly TRBD1 for D (5 bases). Looked up from germline, CDR1 is LGHDT and CDR2 is YNNKEL (reference sequence). The V end lost 8 bases, the J end lost 6 bases, and 11 bases lay between the germline ends. CDR3 length: 11 residues. For the CDR3, the DNA is TGTGCCAGCGGCAGGGCTGGCGAGCAGTACTTC. Translation: CASGRAGEQYF.

This chain links TRBV5-1 with TRBJ2-2; TRBD1 agrees at 9 bases. CDR1 is SGHRS and CDR2 is YFSETQ in the germline V gene. V lost 3 bases and J lost 4; bases outside the gene matches: 4. CDR3 length: 15 residues. This CDR3 reads CASSSQGALTGELFF. For the CDR3, the DNA is TGCGCCAGCAGCTCACAGGGGGCGCTCACCGGGGAGCTGTTTTTT. Full variable domain (rest looked up from reference TRBV5-1 and TRBJ2-2): KAGVTQTPRYLIKTRGQQVTLSCSPISGHRSVSWYQQTPGQGLQFLFEYFSETQRNKGNFPGRFSGRQFSNSRSEMNVSTLELGDSALYLCASSSQGALTGELFFGEGSRLTVL.

This clone was seen a few times. V is TRBV29-1 and J is TRBJ1-2; 7 nucleotides line up with TRBD1. This CDR3 is 15 amino acids long. CDR1 and CDR2 (germline): SQVTM, ANQGSEA. V lost 7 bases to trimming and J lost 4 bases; unmatched junction nucleotides: 15. The CDR3 DNA is TGCAGCGCTAAACAAATCGGGACAGCGGTCTATGGCTACACCTTC. Encoded protein: CSAKQIGTAVYGYTF.

As regards this clone: The junction shows a germline mismatch at one end, possibly a read error. The rearrangement uses TRBV6-5 and TRBJ1-2; TRBD1 matches at 8 bases. CDR3 length equals 12 residues. Germline loops: CDR1 MNHEY, CDR2 SVGAGI. CDR3 residues: CASRPRTGSLGF. In nucleotides, the CDR3 is TGTGCCAGCAGACCGCGGACAGGGTCATTAGGCTTC.

The rearrangement joins TRBV7-9 to TRBJ2-6; D might be TRBD1 (6 bases). The germline gives CDR1 SEHNR, CDR2 FQNEAQ (reference sequence). Trimming took off 2 bases at V and 0 bases at J, with 17 bases between the two ends. The CDR3 covers 19 residues. This CDR3 is CASSLSFGRGTSGANVLTF. The DNA for the CDR3 is TGTGCCAGCAGCTTATCATTTGGCAGGGGCACCTCTGGGGCCAACGTCCTGACTTTC.

The J gene is TRBJ1-2, the V gene TRBV3-1 (or the pseudogene TRBV3-2), with D tentatively TRBD1 (5 bases). The CDR3 runs to 14 residues. Trimming pared 1 base from V and 4 bases from J, leaving 10 bases between. CDR1 is LGHDT and CDR2 is YNNKEL in the germline V gene (reference sequence). The CDR3 DNA is TGTGCCAGCAGCCAAGTCGGGGGATCCTATGGCTACACCTTC. It codes for CASSQVGGSYGYTF.

This sequence joins TRBV19 and TRBJ1-5; 9 positions agree with TRBD1. Germline loops: CDR1 LNHDA, CDR2 SQIVND (reference sequence). The junction had 7 bases not matched to a gene; V was cut back by 9 bases and J by 7 bases. The CDR3 contains 13 residues. This CDR3 is CASVGGQGQPQHF. The CDR3 DNA follows: TGTGCCAGCGTGGGGGGACAGGGACAGCCCCAGCATTTT. Looking up the rest from reference TRBV19 and TRBJ1-5 gives the full variable domain: DGGITQSPKYLFRKEGQNVTLSCEQNLNHDAMYWYRQDPGQGLRLIYYSQIVNDFQKGDIAEGYSVSREKKESFPLTVTSAQKNPTAFYLCASVGGQGQPQHFGDGTRLSIL.

The rearrangement joins TRBV7-2 to TRBJ1-4, with TRBD1 identical over 8 bases. V lost 5 bases, J lost 8 bases, and 7 bases stayed unmatched. The germline V gene has CDR1 SGHTA and CDR2 FQGNSA. This CDR3 has 14 residues. The CDR3 sequence: CASSPTGAGEKLFF. The CDR3 region has the DNA TGTGCCAGCAGCCCGACAGGGGCGGGCGAAAAACTGTTTTTT.

The chain has TRBV14 and TRBJ2-7; TRBD2 aligns across 10 bases. CDR1 is SGHDN, CDR2 FVKESK, per germline. V trimming: 4 bases; J trimming: 1 base; junction bases outside the gene matches: 4. CDR3 length equals 15 residues. CDR3 bases: TGTGCCAGCAGCCCCCAACTAGCGGGGTCCTACGAGCAGTACTTC. As protein: CASSPQLAGSYEQYF.

V and J are TRBV12-3 or TRBV12-4 and TRBJ1-2; the D gene is possibly TRBD1 (6 bases). The CDR3 contains 12 residues. Between the trimmed V and J ends, which lost 2 bases and 7 bases, there was a span of 8 bases. This chain's CDR3 is CASSLSGAGYTF. The CDR3 coding sequence is TGTGCCAGCAGTTTATCAGGGGCTGGCTACACCTTC.

V is TRBV18 and J is TRBJ2-5; 7 bases agree with TRBD1. Unmatched junction bases numbered 5, after V lost 4 bases and J lost 0 bases. From germline, CDR1 is KGHSH and CDR2 LQKENI. The CDR3 is made up of 15 amino acids. The CDR3 is CASSLSQGYQETQYF. For the CDR3, the DNA is TGTGCCAGCTCACTGTCACAGGGGTACCAAGAGACCCAGTACTTC.

V and J are TRBV5-1 and TRBJ2-3, with TRBD2 identical over 7 bases. CDR1 is SGHRS and CDR2 is YFSETQ in the germline V gene. CDR3 length: 18 amino acids. With V trimmed by 4 bases and J by 0 bases, 14 bases remained unmatched. The CDR3 DNA reads TGCGCCAGCAGCCCCAAGCCTGGCGGGGGAACTAGCACAGATACGCAGTATTTT. Residues: CASSPKPGGGTSTDTQYF.

The genes are TRBV21-1 and TRBJ2-7; TRBD1, the D gene given by the table, was not confirmed from the DNA. TRBV21-1 is a pseudogene segment. The CDR3 runs to 22 residues. The CDR3 coding sequence is TGTGCCAGCAGCAAAGAGACGGGACAGGAGCTTCCCATCGGGCGCTTTGTGTACGAGCAGTACTTC. Encoded protein: CASSKETGQELPIGRFVYEQYF.

The genes are TRBV3-1 (or the pseudogene TRBV3-2) and TRBJ1-6, with 9 bases lining up with TRBD1. The CDR3 is made up of 17 amino acids. V was clipped by 4 bases and J by 5 bases; unmatched bases: 9. The germline gives CDR1 LGHDT, CDR2 YNNKEL (reference sequence). The CDR3 bases are TGTGCCAGCAGCCCCCGGGACAGGGTAAAGGATAATTCACCCCTCCACTTT. As protein: CASSPRDRVKDNSPLHF.

This chain joins TRBV11-1 and TRBJ2-7, with D possibly being TRBD1 (6 bases). This CDR3 spans 15 amino acids. The V and J ends lost 2 bases and 4 bases respectively, with 15 bases between them. Germline CDR1 reads SGHAT; CDR2 reads FQDESV (reference sequence). CDR3 amino acids: CASSLISGQNYEQYF. CDR3 bases: TGTGCCAGCAGCTTAATCTCGGGACAAAATTACGAGCAGTACTTC.